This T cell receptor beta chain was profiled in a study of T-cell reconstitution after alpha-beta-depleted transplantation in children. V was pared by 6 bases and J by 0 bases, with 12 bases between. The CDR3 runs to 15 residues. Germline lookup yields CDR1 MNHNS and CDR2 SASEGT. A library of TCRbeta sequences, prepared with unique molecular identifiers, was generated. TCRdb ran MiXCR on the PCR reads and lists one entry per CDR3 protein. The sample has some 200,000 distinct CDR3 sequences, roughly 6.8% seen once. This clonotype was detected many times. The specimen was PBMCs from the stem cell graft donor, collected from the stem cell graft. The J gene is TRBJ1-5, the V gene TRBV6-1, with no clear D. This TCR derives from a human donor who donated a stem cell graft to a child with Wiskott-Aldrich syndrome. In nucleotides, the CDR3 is TGTGCCAGCAGCGCCCGACTGAGTAGCAATCAGCCCCAGCATTTT. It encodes CASSARLSSNQPQHF.